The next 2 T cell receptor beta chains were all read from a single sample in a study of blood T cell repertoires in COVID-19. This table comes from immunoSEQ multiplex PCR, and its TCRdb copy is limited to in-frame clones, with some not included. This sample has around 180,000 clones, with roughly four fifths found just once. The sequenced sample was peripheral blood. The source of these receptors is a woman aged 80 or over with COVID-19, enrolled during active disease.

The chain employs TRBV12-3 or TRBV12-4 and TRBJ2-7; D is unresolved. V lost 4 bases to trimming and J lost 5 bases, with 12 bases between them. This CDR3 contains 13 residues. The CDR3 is CASSWHRNNEQYF. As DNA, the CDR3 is TGTGCCAGCAGTTGGCACAGAAATAACGAGCAGTACTTC.

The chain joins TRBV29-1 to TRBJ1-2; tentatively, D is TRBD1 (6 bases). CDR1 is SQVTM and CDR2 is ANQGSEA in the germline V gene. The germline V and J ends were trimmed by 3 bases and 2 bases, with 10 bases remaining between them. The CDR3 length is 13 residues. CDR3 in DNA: TGCAGCGTTGAGCAGGGGTCGAACTATGGCTACACCTTC. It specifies CSVEQGSNYGYTF.